The rows below give T cell receptor beta chains drawn from one sample of a study of vaccination and CD4 T cells after COVID-19. TCRdb analysed the PCR reads with MiXCR anew, one entry per CDR3 protein. This sample yields about 19,000 distinct CDR3 sequences, of which roughly half are seen a single time; 2% to 3% belongs to the top ten. Their recognized antigens are unknown. The sequenced sample was CD4+ T cells from blood, cultured in vitro, obtained after SARS-CoV-2 vaccination. The receptors were sampled from a human donor who had recovered from COVID-19. The CDR3 runs from the conserved cysteine through the conserved F or W. D genes are given only for firm matches. For some rows the clone size is stated as once, few or many, or as a class when expanded; others skip it.

D,V,size,J,CDR3,DNA
.,TRBV27,few,TRBJ1-6,CASSLIPPLEGSSYNSPLHF,TGTGCCAGCAGTTTAATCCCCCCCCTCGAGGGCAGCTCCTATAATTCACCCCTCCACTTT
.,TRBV10-3,.,TRBJ1-1,CAISPKGGNTEAFF,TGTGCCATCAGCCCCAAGGGGGGGAACACTGAAGCTTTCTTT
TRBD2,TRBV6-1,.,TRBJ2-2,CASSELAGANTGELFF,TGTGCCAGCAGTGAACTAGCGGGGGCGAACACCGGGGAGCTGTTTTTT
.,TRBV20-1,few,TRBJ2-7,CSASSAYEQYF,TGCAGTGCTAGTTCAGCTTACGAGCAGTACTTC
TRBD2,TRBV7-3,.,TRBJ2-3,CASSLMASGVGDTQYF,TGTGCCAGCAGCTTAATGGCTAGCGGGGTAGGAGATACGCAGTATTTT
TRBD1,TRBV5-6,.,TRBJ1-2,CASSSQDRVYYGYTF,TGTGCCAGCAGCTCTCAAGACAGGGTGTACTATGGCTACACCTTC
TRBD2,TRBV10-3,.,TRBJ2-7,CAISEKGGGGSYEQYF,TGTGCCATCAGTGAGAAGGGTGGGGGGGGCTCCTACGAGCAGTACTTC
.,TRBV24-1,.,TRBJ2-3,CATSAWGTDTQYF,TGTGCCACCAGTGCGTGGGGGACGGATACGCAGTATTTT
.,TRBV11-3,.,TRBJ2-7,CASSLAAEQYF,TGTGCCAGCAGCTTAGCTGCCGAGCAGTACTTC
.,TRBV21-1,.,TRBJ1-1,CASSALDKPKNTEAFF,TGTGCCAGCAGCGCGCTGGACAAACCTAAGAACACTGAAGCTTTCTTT
TRBD1,TRBV6-5,few,TRBJ2-5,CASSYSTGQGETQYF,TGTGCCAGCAGTTACTCGACGGGACAGGGGGAGACCCAGTACTTC
.,TRBV7-3,few,TRBJ2-3,CASSLSGPDTQYF,TGTGCCAGCAGCTTATCTGGGCCAGATACGCAGTATTTT
.,TRBV10-3,few,TRBJ1-1,CAISVSNTEAFF,TGTGCCATCAGTGTTTCGAACACTGAAGCTTTCTTT
TRBD1,TRBV15,few,TRBJ1-5,CATSRNPGTAGLGPQHF,TGTGCCACCAGCAGAAACCCCGGGACAGCCGGACTAGGGCCCCAGCATTTT
.,TRBV21-1,few,TRBJ2-7,CASSLGTGLSYEQYF,TGTGCCAGCAGTCTGGGGACAGGACTTTCCTACGAGCAGTACTTC
.,TRBV4-1,.,TRBJ2-7,CASSQDPGRNSYEQYF,TGCGCCAGCAGCCAAGATCCGGGACGAAATTCCTACGAGCAGTACTTC
.,TRBV28,few,TRBJ1-5,CASSRQDINQPQHF,TGTGCCAGCAGCCGACAGGACATCAATCAGCCCCAGCATTTT
.,TRBV24-1,few,TRBJ2-2,CATSVEPDTGELFF,TGTGCCACCAGTGTCGAGCCGGACACCGGGGAGCTGTTTTTT
TRBD2,TRBV6-2/TRBV6-3,.,TRBJ2-5,CASRGYTSGGKTQYF,TGTGCCAGCAGGGGATACACTAGCGGGGGGAAGACCCAGTACTTC
.,TRBV5-5,once,TRBJ1-1,CASSFAGRRTEAFF,TGTGCCAGCAGCTTCGCAGGGAGACGGACTGAAGCTTTCTTT
TRBD1,TRBV6-5,few,TRBJ1-5,CASSYGQGSQPQHF,TGTGCCAGCAGTTACGGACAGGGCAGTCAGCCCCAGCATTTT
TRBD1,TRBV7-3,.,TRBJ2-2,CASSDTGGIGELFF,TGTGCCAGCAGCGATACAGGGGGCATCGGGGAGCTGTTTTTT
TRBD1,TRBV6-2/TRBV6-3,.,TRBJ1-4,CASRGQGANEKLFF,TGTGCCAGCAGGGGACAGGGGGCGAATGAAAAACTGTTTTTT
.,TRBV7-2,.,TRBJ2-1,CASSLAGASYNEQFF,TGTGCCAGCAGCTTAGCGGGGGCATCCTACAATGAGCAGTTCTTC
.,TRBV28,few,TRBJ1-2,CASSPLSGPGINYGYTF,TGTGCCAGCAGCCCCCTTAGTGGTCCGGGGATTAACTATGGCTACACCTTC
.,TRBV19,few,TRBJ2-2,CASSIDGVGELFF,TGTGCCAGTAGTATAGATGGGGTCGGGGAGCTGTTTTTT
.,TRBV20-1,.,TRBJ2-5,CSARSGPETQYF,TGCAGTGCTAGATCTGGACCTGAGACCCAGTACTTC
.,TRBV27,.,TRBJ1-2,CASRKGAPINYGYTF,TGTGCCAGCCGAAAAGGGGCCCCTATTAACTATGGCTACACCTTC
TRBD1,TRBV27,.,TRBJ1-1,CASSLVDRGLNTEAFF,TGTGCCAGCAGTTTAGTGGACAGGGGGTTGAACACTGAAGCTTTCTTT
TRBD1,TRBV6-1,.,TRBJ1-2,CAMSDRDPPVSYGYTF,TGTGCCATGTCGGACAGGGACCCTCCCGTTAGCTATGGCTACACCTTC
.,TRBV20-1,few,TRBJ1-1,CSALGLLNTEAFF,TGCAGTGCCCTGGGACTGTTGAACACTGAAGCTTTCTTT
.,TRBV29-1,.,TRBJ2-3,CSVEDTQYF,TGCAGCGTTGAAGATACGCAGTATTTT
.,TRBV6-1,medium-sized,TRBJ1-2,CASSERGDYGYTF,TGTGCCAGCAGTGAACGGGGCGACTATGGCTACACCTTC
TRBD1,TRBV20-1,few,TRBJ1-5,CSARPPDRASQPQHF,TGCAGTGCTAGACCTCCCGACAGGGCGAGTCAGCCCCAGCATTTT
TRBD1,TRBV5-1,few,TRBJ1-2,CASSPGTVYGYTF,TGCGCCAGCAGCCCTGGGACAGTTTATGGCTACACCTTC
.,TRBV2,.,TRBJ1-2,CASSESTPAHHTF,TGTGCCAGCAGTGAATCGACCCCTGCCCATCACACCTTC
TRBD1,TRBV7-9,.,TRBJ1-1,CASSLTGEGTEAFF,TGTGCCAGCAGCTTAACAGGGGAGGGCACTGAAGCTTTCTTT
.,TRBV6-1,few,TRBJ2-3,CASTRTAGVDTQYF,TGTGCCAGCACCCGGACAGCAGGAGTGGATACGCAGTATTTT
.,TRBV15,.,TRBJ2-2,CATSRAPGEELFF,TGTGCCACCAGCAGGGCTCCCGGGGAGGAGCTGTTTTTT
.,TRBV20-1,few,TRBJ1-2,CSARENPAYGYTF,TGCAGTGCTAGAGAAAATCCTGCGTATGGCTACACCTTC
.,TRBV7-2,few,TRBJ1-2,CASSLSRGQGHGYTF,TGTGCCAGCAGCCTCTCCCGGGGTCAAGGACATGGCTACACCTTC
.,TRBV2,.,TRBJ2-3,CASSGLAPLVTQYF,TGTGCCAGCAGTGGCCTAGCGCCCCTGGTTACGCAGTATTTT
TRBD2,TRBV20-1,.,TRBJ2-1,CSAPTGTSGAYNEQFF,TGCAGTGCACCCACCGGGACTAGCGGGGCCTACAATGAGCAGTTCTTC
.,TRBV12-3/TRBV12-4,.,TRBJ1-5,CASSDTLISNQPQHF,TGTGCCAGCAGTGACACCTTGATAAGCAATCAGCCCCAGCATTTT
.,TRBV11-2,few,TRBJ1-6,CASSSDGSWSPLHF,TGTGCCAGCAGCTCGGACGGTTCCTGGTCACCCCTCCACTTT
TRBD1,TRBV4-1,once,TRBJ1-1,CASSQGDRNTEAFF,TGCGCCAGCAGCCAAGGGGACAGGAACACTGAAGCTTTCTTT